This T cell receptor (beta chain) was obtained from a study of blood T cell repertoires in COVID-19. Study-wide background: Specimens from acute and convalescent COVID-19 originated in the United States, Italy and Spain.

V was clipped by 3 bases and J by 4 bases, with 3 bases between them. Germline-derived CDR1 and CDR2 are GTSNPN and SVGIG (reference sequence). CDR3 length equals 11 residues. Authors' processing steps: Amplification from reference gene primers served as the basis for estimated nucleated cell counts. The repertoire was sequenced with immunoSEQ multiplex PCR; TCRdb's copy has only in-frame clones and lacks some. That table supplies the V and J calls and clone size; D and trimming were determined from the DNA. The sample contains 100,000 to 150,000 clones, 60% to 80% of which appear only once. This receptor was taken from a woman aged 70-85 years with acute or convalescent COVID-19. Sequences were obtained from peripheral blood. The chain recombines TRBV30 with TRBJ1-4; D is unresolved. The chain's CDR3 is CAWSNNEKLFF. The CDR3 region has the DNA TGTGCCTGGAGCAATAATGAAAAACTGTTTTTT.